This passage covers 10 T cell receptor beta chains from one sample sequenced in a study of beta chain features in type 1 diabetes. The investigators reverse transcribed all of the isolated RNA, so they sequenced expressed TCRB transcripts. TCRdb's table, derived via immunoSEQ multiplex PCR, lists solely in-frame clones and lacks some. The sample carries about 620,000 clones, around 16% recorded once. Sequencing was done on a sample of naive CD4+ T cells from blood. These receptors originate from a young man in good health.

The chain couples TRBV30 to TRBJ2-1; D is uncertain. Germline V gives CDR1 GTSNPN, CDR2 SVGIG (reference sequence). The V end was cut by 5 bases, the J end by 7 bases, with 21 bases between. The CDR3 is 15 amino acids. As DNA, the CDR3 is TGTGCCTGGTACATTACCGGCCCGCAAAGGAATGAGCAGTTCTTC. Encoded protein: CAWYITGPQRNEQFF. The variable domain in full, completed from reference TRBV30 and TRBJ2-1, reads SQTIHQWPATLVQPVGSPLSLECTVEGTSNPNLYWYRQAAGRGLQLLFYSVGIGQISSEVPQNLSASRPQDRQFILSSKKLLLSDSGFYLCAWYITGPQRNEQFFGPGTRLTVL.

This clone was observed a handful of times. The genes are TRBV19 and TRBJ1-5; 10 bases match TRBD1. Germline trimming cut 7 bases from V and 2 bases from J; bases unmatched to any gene: 2. This CDR3 is built from 14 residues. Germline V gene data show CDR1 as LNHDA and CDR2 as SQIVND (reference sequence). CDR3 DNA: TGTGCCAGTATGGGGACAGGGGGCAATCAGCCCCAGCATTTT. It specifies CASMGTGGNQPQHF. The full variable domain, with the rest looked up from reference TRBV19 and TRBJ1-5, is DGGITQSPKYLFRKEGQNVTLSCEQNLNHDAMYWYRQDPGQGLRLIYYSQIVNDFQKGDIAEGYSVSREKKESFPLTVTSAQKNPTAFYLCASMGTGGNQPQHFGDGTRLSIL.

As concerns this clone: Other DNA sequences in this specimen translate into the identical CDR3. This rearrangement joins TRBV18 to TRBJ1-5; 7 nucleotides line up with TRBD1. The CDR3 contains 13 residues. Germline CDR1 and CDR2: KGHSH and LQKENI. Germline trimming cut 2 bases from V and 6 bases from J; bases unmatched to any gene: 1. The CDR3 protein is CASSPDRVQPQHF. In nucleotides, the CDR3 is TGTGCCAGCTCACCAGACAGGGTTCAGCCCCAGCATTTT.

The V call is TRBV28, the J call TRBJ2-1; 7 bases are a match to TRBD2. CDR3 length equals 13 residues. The germline CDR1 and CDR2 sequences are MDHEN and SYDVKM. Trimming cost V 6 bases and J 9 bases; bases outside gene matches: 8. The CDR3 DNA reads TGTGCCAGCAGGGGAGGGAGAGCGGGTGAGCAGTTCTTC. Protein product: CASRGGRAGEQFF.

The chain joins TRBV15 to TRBJ1-4, with 7 bases aligning to TRBD1. The CDR3 length is 14 residues. With V trimmed by 8 bases and J by 5 bases, 8 bases remained unmatched. Looked up from germline, CDR1 is LNHNV and CDR2 is YYDKDF (reference sequence). The CDR3 nucleotides read TGTGCCACCGGGACGGACAGGAGGAATGAAAAACTGTTTTTT. It encodes CATGTDRRNEKLFF.

This clone was found once. The CDR3 DNA reads TGTGCCAGCAGCTCTTACTCCGAAGCTTTCTTT. Its translation is CASSSYSEAFF. V is TRBV7-2 and J is TRBJ1-1; no clear D gene. Germline V gene sequence: CDR1 SGHTA, CDR2 FQGNSA. V lost 4 bases to trimming and J lost 8 bases, with 8 bases between them. There are 11 residues in the CDR3.

Remarks on this clone: The same CDR3 also results from other DNA sequences found in this sample. This chain uses TRBV5-1 with TRBJ1-1; D uncertain. This CDR3 has 13 residues. Germline assignment: CDR1 SGHRS and CDR2 YFSETQ. V lost 0 bases, J lost 2 bases, and 5 bases lay in between. The CDR3 spells CASSLGPNTEAFF. DNA for the CDR3: TGCGCCAGCAGCTTGGGGCCAAACACTGAAGCTTTCTTT.

The chain is built from TRBV7-3 and TRBJ2-5, with 7 nucleotides matching TRBD1. With V trimmed by 3 bases and J by 3 bases, 10 bases remained unmatched. This CDR3 comprises 16 residues. In germline, CDR1 is SGHTA, CDR2 FQGTGA. CDR3: CASSLTPRTGKETQYF. In DNA form, the CDR3 reads TGTGCCAGCAGCTTGACACCGCGGACAGGCAAAGAGACCCAGTACTTC.

The V and J genes are TRBV7-2 and TRBJ1-2; TRBD1 matches at 7 bases. V was pared by 1 base and J by 2 bases, with 4 bases of the junction left unmatched. Germline CDR1 SGHTA, CDR2 FQGNSA. CDR3 length: 15 residues. The CDR3 protein is CASSLGQGVNYGYTF. The DNA of the CDR3 is TGTGCCAGCAGCTTAGGCCAGGGGGTGAACTATGGCTACACCTTC.

This clone was detected only a few times. Other DNA sequences in this sample translate to the same CDR3. The rearrangement links TRBV20-1 to TRBJ2-1, with D perhaps matching TRBD1 (5 bases). Between the trimmed V and J ends, which lost 2 bases and 6 bases, there was a span of 5 bases. There are 11 residues in the CDR3. The V gene's germline CDR1 is DFQATT and CDR2 SNEGSKA (reference sequence). DNA for the CDR3: TGCAGTGCTAGAAGGGGCAATGAGCAGTTCTTC. Translation: CSARRGNEQFF.